This TCR beta chain was found in a study of cytomegalovirus exposure and HLA in healthy donors. The PCR was carried out with 60 Vbeta primers and 13 Jbeta primers. Clones were sequenced by immunoSEQ multiplex PCR, and TCRdb holds only the in-frame ones, with some missing. The sample includes some 67,000 clones, roughly 75% of them seen just once. The CDR3 runs to 16 residues. Trimming removed 5 bases from V and 11 bases from J; junction bases left unmatched: 20. The germline V gene encodes CDR1 MNHEY and CDR2 SMNVEV (reference sequence). This TCR derives from a man aged 55 to 70 in good health and CMV-seropositive. The sample consisted of PBMCs. This sequence joins TRBV27 and TRBJ2-5, with TRBD2 matching 7 bases. CDR3 region: CASSPWGGSQVVRQYF. The CDR3 coding sequence is TGTGCCAGCAGTCCCTGGGGCGGGAGCCAAGTAGTACGGCAGTACTTC.